Below, 25 T cell receptor beta chains from the same sample are listed, as sequenced in a study of shared clonotypes between healthy human individuals. TCRdb's table, derived via immunoSEQ multiplex PCR, lists solely in-frame clones and lacks some. The data contain about 2.1 million clones, around 95% of them seen just once; the ten biggest clones take up less than 2%. The naive CD8 subset, CD45RO-negative cells positively selected for CCR7, excluded terminally differentiated effector memory CD45RA+ cells. The sample taken for sequencing was naive CD8+ T cells from PBMCs. These receptors were collected from a man aged 18 to 30 in good health. Some clones in this sample may be carry-over from other donors' samples.

The CDR3 DNA reads TGTGCCAGCAGCCCAAGCGGGAACCTCTACAATGAGCAGTTCTTC. Translated, it gives CASSPSGNLYNEQFF. The V call is TRBV11-1, the J call TRBJ2-1; 7 bases are shared with TRBD2. The CDR3 is made up of 15 amino acids. The germline CDR1 and CDR2 sequences are SGHAT and FQDESV (reference sequence). The ends lost 5 bases at V and 3 bases at J; junction bases unmatched: 7.

This chain uses TRBV27 with TRBJ2-7; D gene ambiguous. This CDR3 has 14 amino acids. The ends were cut back, 5 bases at V and 3 bases at J, with 14 bases in the middle. Germline V CDR1 and CDR2: MNHEY, SMNVEV (reference sequence). The CDR3 sequence is CASSPTPTFYEQYF. The CDR3 DNA sequence: TGTGCCAGCAGTCCGACGCCGACCTTCTACGAGCAGTACTTC.

The chain is built from TRBV29-1 and TRBJ1-2; 9 nucleotides agree with TRBD1. This CDR3 is built from 14 residues. J gave up 4 bases and V 2 bases, and 5 bases lay outside the gene matches. Germline V gene sequence: CDR1 SQVTM, CDR2 ANQGSEA. The CDR3 here is CSVEWGDRVYGYTF. The CDR3 nucleotides are TGCAGCGTTGAATGGGGGGACAGGGTCTATGGCTACACCTTC.

As regards this clone: The same CDR3 also results from other DNA sequences found in this sample. The V call is TRBV27, the J call TRBJ2-2, with D possibly TRBD2 on 5 matching bases. This CDR3 has 13 residues. The V end lost 3 bases, the J end lost 7 bases, and 9 bases lay between the germline ends. Germline CDR1 and CDR2: MNHEY and SMNVEV (reference sequence). The CDR3 loop is CASSFFGGGELFF. The DNA for the CDR3 is TGTGCCAGCAGTTTTTTCGGAGGCGGGGAGCTGTTTTTT.

The chain uses TRBV2 and TRBJ1-1; no firm D call. CDR3 size: 14 residues. CDR1 is SNHLY, CDR2 FYNNEI, per germline. Trimming shortened V by 11 bases and J by 0 bases, and 16 bases separated the two germline ends. The CDR3: CAPDPGDMNTEAFF. The CDR3 region has the DNA TGTGCCCCTGACCCGGGAGATATGAACACTGAAGCTTTCTTT.

The chain is built from TRBV19 and TRBJ2-7, with 9 nucleotides matching TRBD2. Germline-derived CDR1 and CDR2 are LNHDA and SQIVND (reference sequence). V lost 4 bases and J lost 5; bases outside the gene matches: 9. There are 15 residues in the CDR3. This CDR3 is CASSTYSGSRNEQYF. CDR3 nucleotides: TGTGCCAGTAGTACCTATAGCGGGAGCCGTAACGAGCAGTACTTC.

V is TRBV15 and J is TRBJ2-7, with D maybe TRBD1 (6 bases). Trimming took off 4 bases at V and 1 base at J, with 11 bases between the two ends. The CDR3 is made up of 14 amino acids. Germline V lookup: CDR1 LNHNV, CDR2 YYDKDF (reference sequence). The CDR3 DNA reads as TGTGCCACCAGCACCCTACAGGGTTCCTACGAGCAGTACTTC. It codes for CATSTLQGSYEQYF.

This clone has a single count. The chain carries TRBV19 and TRBJ1-3, with D perhaps matching TRBD1 (6 bases). CDR3 length: 16 residues. V dropped 6 bases and J dropped 0 bases, with 15 bases sitting between them. Germline V gives CDR1 LNHDA, CDR2 SQIVND (reference sequence). The CDR3 region is CASSNREGGSGNTIYF. The CDR3 DNA sequence: TGTGCCAGTAGCAACAGGGAAGGAGGCTCTGGAAACACCATATATTTT.

The rearrangement joins TRBV6-6 to TRBJ1-5; D call uncertain. Trimming stripped 0 bases from V and 5 bases from J, with 11 bases between. CDR1 MNHNY and CDR2 SVGAGI come from the germline V gene (reference sequence). The CDR3 contains 15 residues. The CDR3 DNA follows: TGTGCCAGCAGTTACTCGGGGTCAGCCTATCAGCCCCAGCATTTT. Amino acids: CASSYSGSAYQPQHF.

The chain joins TRBV10-3 to TRBJ1-2; TRBD1 agrees at 7 bases. The CDR3 has 16 residues. The V segment lost 3 bases and the J segment 0 bases; nucleotides outside the gene matches: 7. Germline CDR1 and CDR2: ENHRY and SYGVKD. CDR3 nucleotide sequence: TGTGCCATCAGTGAAACTAAGGGGACAGCTAACTATGGCTACACCTTC. It encodes CAISETKGTANYGYTF.

This clone was recorded a few times. The rearrangement links TRBV11-2 to TRBJ2-3, with D possibly matching TRBD1 (6 bases). V dropped 7 bases and J dropped 5 bases, with 19 bases sitting between them. Germline CDR1 is SGHAT and CDR2 is FQNNGV. The CDR3 sequence is 15 residues long. CDR3 region: CASNSRQGIKDTQYF. The CDR3 DNA is TGTGCCAGCAACTCCCGGCAGGGGATAAAAGATACGCAGTATTTT.

The chain carries TRBV7-9 and TRBJ2-3; D gene ambiguous. Germline CDR1 SEHNR, CDR2 FQNEAQ (reference sequence). The V gene lost 10 bases and the J gene lost 0 bases, with 14 bases spanning the gap. This CDR3 comprises 14 residues. CDR3 sequence reads: CATLLNPSTDTQYF. CDR3 sequence (DNA): TGTGCCACCCTCTTAAACCCCAGCACAGATACGCAGTATTTT.

The V gene is TRBV7-9, the J gene TRBJ2-1; the D is unclear. Germline V CDR1 and CDR2: SEHNR, FQNEAQ (reference sequence). V was trimmed by 1 base and J by 1 base, leaving 8 bases between them. The length of the CDR3 is 15 residues. CDR3 protein: CASSLGSFSYNEQFF. The CDR3 DNA reads as TGTGCCAGCAGCTTAGGGAGTTTTTCCTACAATGAGCAGTTCTTC.

The gene calls are TRBV2 and TRBJ1-1; D not certain. Germline V gene lookup returns CDR1 SNHLY and CDR2 FYNNEI. The CDR3 loop spans 12 amino acids. V lost 7 bases to trimming and J lost 5 bases, with 11 bases between them. CDR3 bases: TGTGCCAGCAAGAGGGCTGGGACTGAAGCTTTCTTT. As protein: CASKRAGTEAFF.

As regards this clone: Other DNA sequences from this sample encode an identical CDR3 as well. The V call is TRBV27, the J call TRBJ2-2; no clear D gene. Germline-derived CDR1 and CDR2 are MNHEY and SMNVEV (reference sequence). Between the trimmed V and J ends, which lost 6 bases and 6 bases, there was a span of 8 bases. The CDR3 covers 12 residues. As DNA, the CDR3 is TGTGCCAGCAGCCTTAGTTCCGGGGAGCTGTTTTTT. Protein sequence: CASSLSSGELFF.

This chain connects TRBV4-3 to TRBJ2-4; no clear D gene. This CDR3 contains 15 residues. Between the trimmed V and J ends, which lost 1 base and 3 bases, there was a span of 10 bases. The V gene's germline CDR1 is LGHNA and CDR2 YSLEER. The CDR3 region is CASSQVFLGKNIQYF. DNA for the CDR3: TGCGCCAGCAGCCAAGTATTCCTGGGCAAAAACATTCAGTACTTC.

The chain links TRBV7-8 to TRBJ2-7; unclear D gene. V was shortened by 5 bases and J by 6 bases, with 11 bases between the two germline ends. CDR1 SGHVS and CDR2 FQNEAQ come from the germline V gene. The CDR3 extends over 12 amino acids. The CDR3 DNA follows: TGTGCCAGCAGCGCCCCCTCTGGCGAGCAGTACTTC. Amino acids: CASSAPSGEQYF.

The CDR3 bases are TGTGCCAGCAGACCGGGACAGGGGATTAATGAAAAACTGTTTTTT. Its translation is CASRPGQGINEKLFF. The V call is TRBV7-6, the J call TRBJ1-4; 10 bases are a match to TRBD1. Germline V gives CDR1 SGHVS, CDR2 FNYEAQ. The CDR3 sequence is 15 residues long. After removal of 6 bases from V and 4 bases from J, the junction contained 5 bases not matched to a gene.

The rearrangement links TRBV7-6 to TRBJ2-5, with D hard to call. Trimming removed 1 base from V and 5 bases from J, with 11 bases in between. The CDR3 runs to 14 residues. Germline CDR1 and CDR2: SGHVS and FNYEAQ. The CDR3 DNA follows: TGTGCCAGCAGCTTAGTTTTCCCTATGGAGACCCAGTACTTC. It codes for CASSLVFPMETQYF.

J is TRBJ2-7 and V is TRBV7-2; 7 bases match TRBD2. The V segment lost 7 bases and the J segment 2 bases; nucleotides outside the gene matches: 11. CDR1 is SGHTA, CDR2 FQGNSA, per germline. The CDR3 is made up of 15 amino acids. The CDR3 protein is CASTLGAGEAYEQYF. CDR3 nucleotide sequence: TGTGCCAGCACGTTAGGGGCGGGGGAGGCCTACGAGCAGTACTTC.

The chain links TRBV6-6 to TRBJ2-7; the match to TRBD2 covers 9 bases. The V gene end was trimmed by 6 bases and the J gene end by 6 bases; junction bases not matched to a gene: 9. Germline-derived CDR1 and CDR2 are MNHNY and SVGAGI (reference sequence). The CDR3 has 14 amino acids. The CDR3 here is CASRPPGLAGEQYF. CDR3 sequence (DNA): TGTGCCAGCAGACCTCCGGGACTAGCAGGCGAGCAGTACTTC.

The chain carries TRBV5-1 and TRBJ1-1; 8 positions match TRBD1. In germline, CDR1 is SGHRS, CDR2 YFSETQ. The trim removed 4 bases at V and 5 bases at J, leaving 10 bases unmatched. The CDR3 is 15 residues long. DNA of the CDR3: TGCGCCAGCAGCCCACCGGACAGGGTGGGTACTGAAGCTTTCTTT. Amino acid sequence: CASSPPDRVGTEAFF.

Here the CDR3 reads CASRKGSLAGDTGELFF. The CDR3 DNA follows: TGTGCCAGCAGAAAAGGCTCCCTAGCGGGAGACACCGGGGAGCTGTTTTTT. This chain connects TRBV7-9 to TRBJ2-2, with 10 nucleotides matching TRBD2. Losses at the gene ends were 6 bases for V and 3 bases for J; bases not matched to a gene: 10. The CDR3 is 17 residues long. Germline assignment: CDR1 SEHNR and CDR2 FQNEAQ (reference sequence).

The chain combines TRBV14 with TRBJ2-5, with D maybe TRBD2 (5 bases). The V and J ends lost 4 bases and 2 bases respectively, with 8 bases between them. The CDR3 extends over 13 amino acids. Per germline, CDR1 SGHDN and CDR2 FVKESK. The CDR3 DNA follows: TGTGCCAGCAGCCTTGGGAGTCAAGAGACCCAGTACTTC. Protein product: CASSLGSQETQYF.

The chain links TRBV4-2 to TRBJ2-1; 8 nucleotides line up with TRBD2. CDR1 is LGHNA and CDR2 is YNFKEQ in the germline V gene. J was trimmed by 12 bases and V by 0 bases; bases with no gene match: 16. The CDR3 covers 17 residues. The CDR3 reads CASSQDPTGTSSISQFF. Written as DNA, the CDR3 is TGTGCCAGCAGCCAAGACCCGACCGGGACTAGTAGTATCTCGCAGTTCTTC.